This T cell receptor (beta chain) was recorded in a study of CD8+CD57+ T cells in acquired aplastic anemia. Study-wide context: Sorted CD4+ and CD8+ cells gave an average of 3.2 ug of DNA.

CDR3 size: 14 residues. Germline V gene sequence: CDR1 SGHTA, CDR2 FQGNSA. V lost 6 bases to trimming and J lost 6 bases; unmatched junction nucleotides: 9. General study results and limits: Fewer than 35 CD8+ CDR3 sequences occurred in both the patients and the controls. Simpson's diversity of CD8+ cells was not significantly different in patients compared with controls.

About this clonotype itself: Its antigen remains unknown.

Researchers used genomic DNA as the template to profile TCR beta VDJ and CDR3. TCRdb fed the reads into MiXCR, producing one record per CDR3 protein. The table records more than 150,000 distinct CDR3 sequences, under 70% of them present only once. The sequenced material came from sorted CD4+, CD8+, or CD8+CD57+ T cells (not recorded which) from PBMCs. The TCR originated in a human donor with severe aplastic anemia or a healthy control (not recorded which). V usage is TRBV7-2 and J usage is TRBJ2-7; TRBD1 agrees at 9 bases. The DNA for the CDR3 is TGTGCCAGCAGATCCGGGACAGGGTTGACCGAGCAGTACTTC. This translates into CASRSGTGLTEQYF.